The rows below give T cell receptor beta chains drawn from one sample of a study of identical twins. TCRdb reprocessed the 5' RACE reads via MiXCR and lists one record per CDR3 protein. The sample has under 350,000 distinct CDR3 sequences, roughly 9.7% seen once. The sample was also linked to a second study, of yellow fever vaccine responses in identical twins.

Sample: CD8+ T cells sorted from blood. These receptors came from a woman younger than 30 in good health. Both conserved end residues are part of each CDR3. Each record gives: CDR3 DNA, CDR3 protein, J gene, CDR3 length, clone size, V gene, D gene. The D gene is left open where the match is weak. Clone size is stated in some rows and not others, as once, few, many or a class when expanded.

TGCAGTGCTGTCCAGGACCGACTTACAGATACGCAGTATTTT,CSAVQDRLTDTQYF,TRBJ2-3,14,NA,TRBV20-1,NA
TGTGCCTGCTCCCCCAAGGGGACTAGCGGGAGTTTGAACACCGGGGAGCTGTTTTTT,CACSPKGTSGSLNTGELFF,TRBJ2-2,19,NA,TRBV12-3/TRBV12-4,TRBD2
TGCAGCTTCCGGGACCCGGACACCGGGGAGCTGTTTTTT,CSFRDPDTGELFF,TRBJ2-2,13,NA,TRBV29-1,NA
TGTGCCAGCAGCTTAGCTCCGGGGCCCAACACTGAAGCTTTCTTT,CASSLAPGPNTEAFF,TRBJ1-1,15,NA,TRBV7-9,NA
TGCAGCGTTGAGAAGAGTGAGGGAGGGGATGGCTACACCTTC,CSVEKSEGGDGYTF,TRBJ1-2,14,many,TRBV29-1,NA
TGTGCCAGCAGTAGGACAGAGAACACTGAAGCTTTCTTT,CASSRTENTEAFF,TRBJ1-1,13,many,TRBV6-2/TRBV6-3,NA
TGTGCCAGCAGCTTAGTCAGGGGGGGCTACAATGAGCAGTTCTTC,CASSLVRGGYNEQFF,TRBJ2-1,15,few,TRBV7-9,NA
TGTGCCAGCAGCCAAGAAAAGAGGGACAGCCACAATGAGCAGTTCTTC,CASSQEKRDSHNEQFF,TRBJ2-1,16,NA,TRBV3-1,TRBD1
TGTGCCAGCAGTCCCCCCCTGGTAGCGGGAGTTGGAACCGGGGAGCTGTTTTTT,CASSPPLVAGVGTGELFF,TRBJ2-2,18,NA,TRBV28,TRBD2
TGTGCCAGCTCTAACCCTGAAGCTTTCTTT,CASSNPEAFF,TRBJ1-1,10,many,TRBV6-6,NA
TGTGCCAGCAGCTCCTCCGGGACGAGAGGGCCCAATGAGCAGTTCTTC,CASSSSGTRGPNEQFF,TRBJ2-1,16,NA,TRBV5-5,NA
TGTGCCAGCAGTTATACATGGACAGGTGTTTTCTATGAGCAGTTCTTC,CASSYTWTGVFYEQFF,TRBJ2-1,16,many,TRBV6-2/TRBV6-3,TRBD1
TGCGCCAGCAGCCAAGGAACAGGGGTGAAGGAGACCCAGTACTTC,CASSQGTGVKETQYF,TRBJ2-5,15,many,TRBV4-3,TRBD1
TGTGCCAGCTCACCCGATACAGGGCTGAACACTGAAGCTTTCTTT,CASSPDTGLNTEAFF,TRBJ1-1,15,many,TRBV18,NA
TGCAGCGTGGAAACTAATGAAAAACTGTTTTTT,CSVETNEKLFF,TRBJ1-4,11,many,TRBV29-1,NA
TGCAGTGCTGGAATTAGCGGGAAACCCTACGAGCAGTACTTC,CSAGISGKPYEQYF,TRBJ2-7,14,few,TRBV20-1,TRBD2
TGCGCCAGCGGTAGCGGGATGAGCTCCTACAATGAGCAGTTCTTC,CASGSGMSSYNEQFF,TRBJ2-1,15,NA,TRBV10-2,TRBD2
TGCAGCGTTGAAGGGGGACGACTGGAGGAAGAGACCCAGTACTTC,CSVEGGRLEEETQYF,TRBJ2-5,15,many,TRBV29-1,NA
TGTGCCAGCAGCTTAGTGGGTTCAGGTCAGCCCCAGCATTTT,CASSLVGSGQPQHF,TRBJ1-5,14,many,TRBV11-2,NA
TGTGCCACCAGCAGACGGGAAACAGGGTCCCGAACCTACGAGCAGTACTTC,CATSRRETGSRTYEQYF,TRBJ2-7,17,few,TRBV15,NA
TGTGCCAGCAGCCACGGGCTCCCCTACGAGCAGTACTTC,CASSHGLPYEQYF,TRBJ2-7,13,few,TRBV5-6,NA
TGTGCCAGCAGTTTATCGTCTACAGGGGGCAACGAGCAGTACTTC,CASSLSSTGGNEQYF,TRBJ2-7,15,many,TRBV27,TRBD1
TGTGCCAGCAGCTTGGAATGGTCGTACGAAGCCCCTAATGAAAAACTGTTTTTT,CASSLEWSYEAPNEKLFF,TRBJ1-4,18,many,TRBV5-6,NA
TGTGCCAGCAGTAAACCGGGGCGGCAAGAGACCCAGTACTTC,CASSKPGRQETQYF,TRBJ2-5,14,NA,TRBV28,NA
TGTGCCAGCAGTTCAGCCCCCGGTGAGCAGTTCTTC,CASSSAPGEQFF,TRBJ2-1,12,many,TRBV12-3/TRBV12-4,NA
TGCAGCGGGGGCCCTACTTCCTACGAGCAGTACTTC,CSGGPTSYEQYF,TRBJ2-7,12,many,TRBV29-1,NA
TGTGCCAGCAGCCATCCGAGGGGACAGGGTAATTCACCCCTCCACTTT,CASSHPRGQGNSPLHF,TRBJ1-6,16,few,TRBV9,TRBD1
TGTGCCAGCAGCTTAGCAGTCGGGACAGGGGGCTATAACACCGGGGAGCTGTTTTTT,CASSLAVGTGGYNTGELFF,TRBJ2-2,19,NA,TRBV11-1,TRBD1
TGTGCCATCAGTGAGTATAGGGGTTTCTACAATGAGCAGTTCTTC,CAISEYRGFYNEQFF,TRBJ2-1,15,NA,TRBV10-3,NA
TGCGCCAGCAGCCAAGATCATCCCACTAGCGGGAGAAACGGTATGGCCAAAAACATTCAGTACTTC,CASSQDHPTSGRNGMAKNIQYF,TRBJ2-4,22,many,TRBV4-1,TRBD2
TGTGCCAGCAGCCAAGTGGCGGGAGTTGGGGATACGCAGTATTTT,CASSQVAGVGDTQYF,TRBJ2-3,15,NA,TRBV14,TRBD2
TGCAGTGCTGGGGAGGGCAAGAGAAACATTCAGTACTTC,CSAGEGKRNIQYF,TRBJ2-4,13,NA,TRBV20-1,TRBD2
TGTGCCAGCAGTCCTTATGTGGGACAGGGTGAAGCTTTCTTT,CASSPYVGQGEAFF,TRBJ1-1,14,NA,TRBV2,TRBD1
TGTGCCAGCAGTGAAGTGGGAACAGATACGCAGTATTTT,CASSEVGTDTQYF,TRBJ2-3,13,NA,TRBV2,NA
TGTGCCGACGGGGTACTTATGTACGAGCAGTACTTC,CADGVLMYEQYF,TRBJ2-7,12,NA,TRBV21-1,NA
TGTGCCAGCAGCTTAGTGGCGGGAGGGCCGTACAATGAGCAGTTCTTC,CASSLVAGGPYNEQFF,TRBJ2-1,16,few,TRBV11-2,TRBD2